Here is one T cell receptor beta chain with its context. Antigen unknown. Germline V gene data show CDR1 as LGHNA and CDR2 as YSLEER. Deletions cut 3 bases from V and 9 bases from J, with 12 bases between. This CDR3 has 13 residues. This entry belongs to a study of CD8 T cells in Susac syndrome. It was with random hexamers that roughly 0.5 to 1 ug RNA was reverse transcribed. The TCR beta CDR3 was amplified by immunoSEQ multiplex PCR across 54 Vbeta, 13 Jbeta. TCRdb re-called the immunoSEQ multiplex PCR reads through MiXCR, storing one row per CDR3 protein. Among tens of thousands of distinct CDR3 sequences, 91% were seen once, and the ten largest hold 0.5% to 0.6%. TCR beta sequencing was performed on blood CD8+ and CD4+ T cells. Study-level results: In its TCR sequencing and HLA analysis, the study acknowledged that the number of individuals was relatively small.

The clonotype comes from a human donor with multiple sclerosis. Input material: CD8+ T cells from PBMCs. The gene calls are TRBV4-3 and TRBJ2-1, with D maybe TRBD1 (5 bases). CDR3 in DNA: TGCGCCAGCAGCCAGTTAGGGGTGGGTGAGCAGTTCTTC. Residues: CASSQLGVGEQFF.